This passage covers 16 T cell receptor beta chains from one sample sequenced in a study of beta chain features in type 1 diabetes. Study observations and caveats: Moderate yet significant TCRB CDR3 shortening was seen in Type 1 diabetes patients in all four CD4+ subsets.

Investigators reverse transcribed all isolated RNA, so they sequenced expressed TCRB transcripts. The table came from immunoSEQ multiplex PCR; TCRdb's copy has only in-frame clones and leaves some out. Here the sample spans under 250,000 clones, approximately 14% being singletons. Which antigens these TCRs recognize remains unknown. The specimen was naive CD4+ T cells from blood. The receptors derive from a young man with type 1 diabetes.

A few counts support this clone. The chain combines TRBV5-1 with TRBJ2-7; 7 nucleotides match TRBD1. The CDR3 length is 14 residues. Germline CDR1 reads SGHRS; CDR2 reads YFSETQ. V gave up 4 bases and J gave up 4 bases; unmatched junction bases: 8. Here the CDR3 reads CASSDGQDGYEQYF. The CDR3 coding sequence is TGCGCCAGCAGCGATGGACAGGACGGGTACGAGCAGTACTTC.

The gene calls are TRBV30 and TRBJ2-5, with TRBD2 matching 16 bases. CDR1 and CDR2 from the germline V gene are GTSNPN and SVGIG (reference sequence). The J segment lost 1 base and the V segment lost 3 bases, leaving 5 bases of the junction unmatched. This CDR3 contains 17 residues. The CDR3 DNA reads TGTGCCTGGAGCCCGGGACTAGCGGGAGGGTCCCAAGAGACCCAGTACTTC. This gives the protein CAWSPGLAGGSQETQYF.

V is TRBV30 and J is TRBJ2-7, with 7 bases identical to TRBD1. Germline CDR1 GTSNPN, CDR2 SVGIG (reference sequence). V was clipped by 0 bases and J by 9 bases; unmatched bases: 17. The CDR3 covers 16 residues. The CDR3 reads CAWSVGRTGVSSVQYF. The CDR3 bases are TGTGCCTGGAGTGTAGGGCGGACAGGCGTTTCCAGCGTGCAGTACTTC.

This clone was counted between two and nine times. The V call is TRBV5-1, the J call TRBJ2-2; 9 positions match TRBD2. The CDR3 is 14 residues long. Germline CDR1 and CDR2: SGHRS and YFSETQ. The V segment lost 4 bases and the J segment 4 bases; nucleotides outside the gene matches: 2. The CDR3 sequence is CASSQRGATGELFF. In DNA, the CDR3 is TGCGCCAGCAGCCAGCGGGGGGCCACCGGGGAGCTGTTTTTT.

The J gene is TRBJ1-2, the V gene TRBV25-1, with 8 bases aligning to TRBD1. Germline V gene lookup returns CDR1 MGHDK and CDR2 SYGVNS. Germline trimming cut 5 bases from V and 2 bases from J; bases unmatched to any gene: 7. The CDR3 contains 15 residues. Written as DNA, the CDR3 is TGTGCCAGCAGTCCCCAGGACAGGGTAAACTATGGCTACACCTTC. It codes for CASSPQDRVNYGYTF.

The chain joins TRBV11-2 to TRBJ2-6, with TRBD1 identical over 8 bases. The germline V gene has CDR1 SGHAT and CDR2 FQNNGV. V gave up 6 bases and J gave up 0 bases; unmatched junction bases: 10. The CDR3 is 18 residues long. The CDR3 coding sequence is TGTGCCAGCAGTCGGAGCCGGGACAGGAGCTCTGGGGCCAACGTCCTGACTTTC. It specifies CASSRSRDRSSGANVLTF.

This clone has just a few counts. V and J are TRBV11-2 and TRBJ2-5; D is unclear. In germline, CDR1 is SGHAT, CDR2 FQNNGV. V was shortened by 1 base and J by 2 bases, with 5 bases between the two germline ends. CDR3 size: 13 residues. The CDR3 here is CASSLAVQETQYF. DNA for the CDR3: TGTGCCAGCAGCTTAGCAGTACAAGAGACCCAGTACTTC.

This clone has a handful of counts. An end of the junction does not agree with germline; a read error may underlie this. The genes are TRBV6-1 and TRBJ2-7; 7 nucleotides agree with TRBD1. The CDR3 is made up of 15 amino acids. The V gene's germline CDR1 is MNHNS and CDR2 SASEGT. CDR3 sequence reads: CASREGTDNSYEQYF. The CDR3, as DNA: TGTGCCAGCAGAGAAGGGACAGATAACTCCTACGAGCAGTACTTC.

This clone was observed a handful of times. The gene calls are TRBV18 and TRBJ1-1, with D unclear. V was cut by 3 bases and J by 3 bases, with 11 bases left in between. The germline V gene encodes CDR1 KGHSH and CDR2 LQKENI. This CDR3 region has 14 residues. The CDR3 sequence is CASSPRSPDTEAFF. The CDR3 DNA follows: TGTGCCAGCTCACCGCGGTCTCCGGACACTGAAGCTTTCTTT.

This chain joins TRBV29-1 and TRBJ2-5; 7 bases map to TRBD1. Germline-derived CDR1 and CDR2 are SQVTM and ANQGSEA. V was clipped by 3 bases and J by 1 base; unmatched bases: 2. The CDR3 loop spans 13 amino acids. The CDR3 protein is CSVEGQSQETQYF. In DNA, the CDR3 is TGCAGCGTTGAGGGACAGTCCCAAGAGACCCAGTACTTC.

The table lists this clone with a few counts. The gene calls are TRBV5-4 and TRBJ2-1; 10 bases agree with TRBD2. With 0 bases clipped from V and 4 bases from J, the junction kept 4 bases outside the gene matches. CDR3 length: 16 amino acids. CDR1 and CDR2 from the germline V gene are SGHNT and YYREEE (reference sequence). This chain's CDR3 is CASSLAGTSVYNEQFF. CDR3 DNA: TGTGCCAGCAGCTTGGCCGGGACTAGCGTGTACAATGAGCAGTTCTTC.

This chain joins TRBV28 and TRBJ2-1, with 10 bases matching TRBD2. The germline gives CDR1 MDHEN, CDR2 SYDVKM. The length of the CDR3 is 14 residues. With V trimmed by 10 bases and J by 7 bases, 10 bases remained unmatched. As DNA, the CDR3 is TGTGCCACGGGATCAGCGGGGGGGCCGAATGAGCAGTTCTTC. This sequence encodes CATGSAGGPNEQFF.

This rearrangement joins TRBV30 to TRBJ1-2; D may be TRBD1 (6 bases). Germline CDR1 and CDR2: GTSNPN and SVGIG (reference sequence). The V end was cut by 8 bases, the J end by 8 bases, with 21 bases between. The CDR3 is made up of 13 amino acids. CDR3 region: CAGRFPGVGGYTF. For the CDR3, the DNA is TGTGCCGGACGATTTCCAGGGGTAGGCGGCTACACCTTC.

This clone was recorded a few times. At one end, the junction sequence differs from germline, possibly due to a read error. The CDR3 here is CASSLDSTKYF. CDR3 sequence (DNA): TGCGCCAGCAGCTTGGACAGCACCAAATATTTT. The chain couples TRBV5-1 to TRBJ1-3; D call uncertain. The CDR3 runs to 11 residues. The germline gives CDR1 SGHRS, CDR2 YFSETQ.

This clone has just a few counts. The J gene is TRBJ2-3, the V gene TRBV9, with 7 nucleotides matching TRBD1. Trimming at V came to 1 base and at J to 5 bases, leaving 4 bases not matched to a gene. CDR3 size: 14 residues. Germline-derived CDR1 and CDR2 are SGDLS and YYNGEE. This CDR3 reads CASSVIQGQDTQYF. The CDR3 DNA reads as TGTGCCAGCAGCGTAATACAGGGGCAAGATACGCAGTATTTT.

The chain is built from TRBV9 and TRBJ2-2; 7 bases map to TRBD2. Trimming at V came to 3 bases and at J to 9 bases, leaving 8 bases not matched to a gene. The length of the CDR3 is 14 residues. Germline loops: CDR1 SGDLS, CDR2 YYNGEE. The CDR3 here is CASSAGTTLRELFF. Here the CDR3 DNA reads TGTGCCAGCAGCGCCGGGACTACACTTAGGGAGCTGTTTTTT. The whole variable domain, remainder taken from reference TRBV9 and TRBJ2-2, is DSGVTQTPKHLITATGQRVTLRCSPRSGDLSVYWYQQSLDQGLQFLIQYYNGEERAKGNILERFSAQQFPDLHSELNLSSLELGDSALYFCASSAGTTLRELFFGEGSRLTVL.